This passage covers 16 T cell receptor beta chains from one sample sequenced in a study of Ad26.COV2.S vaccination and SARS-CoV-2 variants (dated by TCRdb to about 2021). The treatment or condition label on this specimen signifies: over 15 received Ad26.COV2.S at low or high dose, single or two shots; several received placebo; per-sample allocation not given. For vaccine and placebo recipients, the sequenced repertoires came from samples collected on day 63 after the first injection. Receptors were amplified or captured by the immunoSEQ multiplex PCR assay. What TCRdb holds here is the immuneACCESS table cut down to in-frame rearrangements. Part of the clones is not present; checked against another copy, under half of the missing clones reflect an unresolved V gene, and the others are unexplained. This sample lists around 400,000 clones; 80% to 95% were detected once. The ten largest account for 10% to 15% of the sample.

The specimen was peripheral blood, collected in a trial of Ad26.COV2.S vaccine versus placebo. These receptors all come from a person between 18 and 59 years old who received the Ad26.COV2.S COVID-19 vaccine or a placebo.

J is TRBJ2-3 and V is TRBV5-8, with TRBD2 as a possible D gene (6 bases). V lost 0 bases and J lost 3, with 14 bases in between. The germline V gene encodes CDR1 SGHTS and CDR2 YDEGEE. The CDR3 sequence is 16 residues long. The chain's CDR3 is CASSLVITGATDTQYF. DNA of the CDR3: TGTGCCAGCAGCTTGGTCATTACGGGAGCAACAGATACGCAGTATTTT.

The V gene is TRBV19, the J gene TRBJ1-3; TRBD1 might be the D (6 bases). Trimming stripped 8 bases from V and 3 bases from J, with 11 bases between. CDR1 and CDR2 from the germline V gene are LNHDA and SQIVND (reference sequence). The CDR3 runs 13 residues. CDR3 sequence reads: CASRGQSGNTIYF. CDR3 nucleotide sequence: TGTGCCAGTCGGGGGCAAAGTGGAAACACCATATATTTT. Combining the CDR3 with reference TRBV19 and TRBJ1-3 gives the whole variable domain DGGITQSPKYLFRKEGQNVTLSCEQNLNHDAMYWYRQDPGQGLRLIYYSQIVNDFQKGDIAEGYSVSREKKESFPLTVTSAQKNPTAFYLCASRGQSGNTIYFGEGSWLTVV.

This chain joins TRBV7-9 and TRBJ2-2; TRBD2 matches at 11 bases. V dropped 5 bases and J dropped 3; count of bases not matched to a gene: 8. This CDR3 comprises 17 residues. Germline CDR1 and CDR2: SEHNR and FQNEAQ (reference sequence). The CDR3: CASSPTSGSRYTGELFF. The CDR3, as DNA: TGTGCCAGCAGCCCCACTAGCGGGAGTAGGTACACCGGGGAGCTGTTTTTT.

The V gene is TRBV19, the J gene TRBJ2-1; possible D gene TRBD1, 6 bases. Looked up from germline, CDR1 is LNHDA and CDR2 is SQIVND (reference sequence). The V end lost 8 bases, the J end lost 3 bases, and 8 bases lay between the germline ends. The CDR3 contains 12 residues. In DNA, the CDR3 is TGTGCCAGTGAGGACAGCTACAATGAGCAGTTCTTC. Residues: CASEDSYNEQFF.

The CDR3 nucleotides read TGTGCCAGCAGCCCGCGGACTAGCGGGAGTGTGATCCAAGAGACCCAGTACTTC. This translates into CASSPRTSGSVIQETQYF. The gene calls are TRBV13 and TRBJ2-5, with TRBD2 identical over 13 bases. J lost 1 base, V lost 5 bases, and 10 bases had no gene match. CDR1 is PRHDT, CDR2 FYEKMQ, per germline (reference sequence). This CDR3 has 18 amino acids. The whole variable domain, filled in from reference TRBV13 and TRBJ2-5, reads AAGVIQSPRHLIKEKRETATLKCYPIPRHDTVYWYQQGPGQDPQFLISFYEKMQSDKGSIPDRFSAQQFSDYHSELNMSSLELGDSALYFCASSPRTSGSVIQETQYFGPGTRLLVL.

CDR3 in amino acids: CASSEAGAGYEQYF. The CDR3 nucleotides read TGTGCCAGCAGTGAAGCGGGGGCTGGTTACGAGCAGTACTTC. J is TRBJ2-7 and V is TRBV6-1; possible D gene TRBD1, 6 bases. The CDR3 has 14 residues. Trimming removed 0 bases at V and 4 bases at J, with 10 bases between. Germline CDR1 and CDR2: MNHNS and SASEGT.

V and J are TRBV5-6 and TRBJ2-7; weak D call: TRBD1 (5 bases). Germline assignment: CDR1 SGHDT and CDR2 YYEEEE. V was trimmed by 0 bases and J by 0 bases, leaving 16 bases between them. The CDR3 is made up of 17 amino acids. CDR3 sequence: CASSLGFQGTFSYEQYF. The CDR3 coding sequence is TGTGCCAGCAGCTTGGGGTTTCAGGGCACCTTCTCCTACGAGCAGTACTTC.

The V gene is TRBV6-5, the J gene TRBJ2-5, with TRBD1 matching over 10 bases. Germline V CDR1 and CDR2: MNHEY, SVGAGI. After removal of 0 bases from V and 6 bases from J, the junction contained 4 bases not matched to a gene. The CDR3 has 15 residues. CDR3 nucleotides: TGTGCCAGCAGTTACTCTCTGGGACAGGGGAAGACCCAGTACTTC. It translates to CASSYSLGQGKTQYF.

This clone was detected once. The V call is TRBV28, the J call TRBJ1-6; TRBD1 matches at 10 bases. The CDR3 is 14 residues long. CDR1 MDHEN and CDR2 SYDVKM come from the germline V gene. V lost 6 bases and J lost 7; bases outside the gene matches: 3. DNA of the CDR3: TGTGCCAGCAGCCGGGACAGGGGAAATTCACCCCTCCACTTT. Protein product: CASSRDRGNSPLHF.

The chain joins TRBV28 to TRBJ2-1; possibly TRBD1 for D (5 bases). Trimming left V 3 bases short and J 6 bases short, with 21 bases between. This CDR3 is built from 17 residues. The germline CDR1 and CDR2 sequences are MDHEN and SYDVKM. In DNA, the CDR3 is TGTGCCAGCAGTTTCGGCAGGGTATTGAATCCCGCCAATGAGCAGTTCTTC. This translates into CASSFGRVLNPANEQFF.

The CDR3 region is CASSLSSGSTGTYNEQFF. Written as DNA, the CDR3 is TGTGCCAGCAGTTTATCCAGCGGGAGTACGGGGACCTACAATGAGCAGTTCTTC. The rearrangement joins TRBV27 to TRBJ2-1, with TRBD2 identical over 8 bases. The length of the CDR3 is 18 residues. After removal of 0 bases from V and 2 bases from J, the junction contained 9 bases not matched to a gene. The germline CDR1 and CDR2 sequences are MNHEY and SMNVEV (reference sequence).

This chain uses TRBV3-1 (or the pseudogene TRBV3-2) with TRBJ1-4, with D possibly being TRBD1 (5 bases). CDR1 LGHDT and CDR2 YNNKEL come from the germline V gene (reference sequence). Trimming pared 2 bases from V and 0 bases from J, leaving 16 bases between. CDR3 size: 18 residues. The CDR3 reads CASSQSLQRGTTNEKLFF. For the CDR3, the DNA is TGTGCCAGCAGCCAAAGCCTACAGCGGGGCACAACTAATGAAAAACTGTTTTTT.

The CDR3 DNA reads TGTGCCAGTAGTATCGGCAGGGAAGCTGGAAACACCATATATTTT. It encodes CASSIGREAGNTIYF. The chain carries TRBV19 and TRBJ1-3; possible D gene TRBD1, 5 bases. The CDR3 totals 15 residues. Looked up from germline, CDR1 is LNHDA and CDR2 is SQIVND (reference sequence). Deletions cut 3 bases from V and 2 bases from J, with 11 bases between. The entire variable domain, with the rest obtained from reference TRBV19 and TRBJ1-3, is as follows: DGGITQSPKYLFRKEGQNVTLSCEQNLNHDAMYWYRQDPGQGLRLIYYSQIVNDFQKGDIAEGYSVSREKKESFPLTVTSAQKNPTAFYLCASSIGREAGNTIYFGEGSWLTVV.

J is TRBJ2-5 and V is TRBV7-9, with D possibly being TRBD1 (5 bases). This CDR3 has 15 amino acids. Trimming removed 5 bases at V and 5 bases at J, with 18 bases between. Germline lookup yields CDR1 SEHNR and CDR2 FQNEAQ (reference sequence). The CDR3 nucleotides read TGTGCCAGCAGCCCTCCCTTAAGGGGCGGTGAGACCCAGTACTTC. Its translation: CASSPPLRGGETQYF.

V and J are TRBV10-3 and TRBJ2-3, with D unclear. Germline V gene lookup returns CDR1 ENHRY and CDR2 SYGVKD. Trimming removed 2 bases at V and 0 bases at J, with 18 bases between. The CDR3 length is 18 residues. The CDR3: CAISELPSKTLSTDTQYF. CDR3 DNA sequence: TGTGCCATCAGTGAGCTCCCCTCGAAGACGCTTAGCACAGATACGCAGTATTTT.

V is TRBV3-1 (or the pseudogene TRBV3-2) and J is TRBJ2-7, with TRBD1 identical over 7 bases. J gave up 2 bases and V 1 base, and 5 bases lay outside the gene matches. This CDR3 has 15 residues. Germline V CDR1 and CDR2: LGHDT, YNNKEL (reference sequence). CDR3 bases: TGTGCCAGCAGCCAAGTACGCCAGGGGGCCTACGAGCAGTACTTC. Translated: CASSQVRQGAYEQYF.